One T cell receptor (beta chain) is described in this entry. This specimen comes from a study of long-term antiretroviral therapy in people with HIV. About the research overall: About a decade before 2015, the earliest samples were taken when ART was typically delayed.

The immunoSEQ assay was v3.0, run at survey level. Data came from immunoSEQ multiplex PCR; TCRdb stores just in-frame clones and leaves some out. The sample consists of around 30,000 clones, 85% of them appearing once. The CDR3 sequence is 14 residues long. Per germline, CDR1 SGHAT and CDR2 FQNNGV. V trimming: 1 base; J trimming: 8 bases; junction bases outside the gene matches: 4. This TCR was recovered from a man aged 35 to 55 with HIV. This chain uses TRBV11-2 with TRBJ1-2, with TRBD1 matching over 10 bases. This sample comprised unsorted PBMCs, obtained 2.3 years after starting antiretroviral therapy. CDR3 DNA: TGTGCCAGCAGCTTAGTTTCGACAGGGGGCGGCTACACCTTC. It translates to CASSLVSTGGGYTF.